This TCR beta chain emerged from a study of T cells in localized non-small cell lung cancer. The data were produced by immunoSEQ multiplex PCR, yet TCRdb's version contains in-frame clones alone and is incomplete. The table has roughly 64,000 clones, roughly four fifths seen once. The source was PBMCs, collected before any cancer treatment. The receptor was isolated from a man aged 40 to 70 with stage II lung adenocarcinoma.

DNA for the CDR3: TGTGCCAGCAGCGTAGAGAGCTCCTACGAGCAGTACTTC. This codes for CASSVESSYEQYF. The chain combines TRBV9 with TRBJ2-7; D is ambiguous. Per the germline V gene, CDR1 is SGDLS and CDR2 is YYNGEE. V lost 0 bases to trimming and J lost 0 bases, with 4 bases between them. This CDR3 comprises 13 residues.